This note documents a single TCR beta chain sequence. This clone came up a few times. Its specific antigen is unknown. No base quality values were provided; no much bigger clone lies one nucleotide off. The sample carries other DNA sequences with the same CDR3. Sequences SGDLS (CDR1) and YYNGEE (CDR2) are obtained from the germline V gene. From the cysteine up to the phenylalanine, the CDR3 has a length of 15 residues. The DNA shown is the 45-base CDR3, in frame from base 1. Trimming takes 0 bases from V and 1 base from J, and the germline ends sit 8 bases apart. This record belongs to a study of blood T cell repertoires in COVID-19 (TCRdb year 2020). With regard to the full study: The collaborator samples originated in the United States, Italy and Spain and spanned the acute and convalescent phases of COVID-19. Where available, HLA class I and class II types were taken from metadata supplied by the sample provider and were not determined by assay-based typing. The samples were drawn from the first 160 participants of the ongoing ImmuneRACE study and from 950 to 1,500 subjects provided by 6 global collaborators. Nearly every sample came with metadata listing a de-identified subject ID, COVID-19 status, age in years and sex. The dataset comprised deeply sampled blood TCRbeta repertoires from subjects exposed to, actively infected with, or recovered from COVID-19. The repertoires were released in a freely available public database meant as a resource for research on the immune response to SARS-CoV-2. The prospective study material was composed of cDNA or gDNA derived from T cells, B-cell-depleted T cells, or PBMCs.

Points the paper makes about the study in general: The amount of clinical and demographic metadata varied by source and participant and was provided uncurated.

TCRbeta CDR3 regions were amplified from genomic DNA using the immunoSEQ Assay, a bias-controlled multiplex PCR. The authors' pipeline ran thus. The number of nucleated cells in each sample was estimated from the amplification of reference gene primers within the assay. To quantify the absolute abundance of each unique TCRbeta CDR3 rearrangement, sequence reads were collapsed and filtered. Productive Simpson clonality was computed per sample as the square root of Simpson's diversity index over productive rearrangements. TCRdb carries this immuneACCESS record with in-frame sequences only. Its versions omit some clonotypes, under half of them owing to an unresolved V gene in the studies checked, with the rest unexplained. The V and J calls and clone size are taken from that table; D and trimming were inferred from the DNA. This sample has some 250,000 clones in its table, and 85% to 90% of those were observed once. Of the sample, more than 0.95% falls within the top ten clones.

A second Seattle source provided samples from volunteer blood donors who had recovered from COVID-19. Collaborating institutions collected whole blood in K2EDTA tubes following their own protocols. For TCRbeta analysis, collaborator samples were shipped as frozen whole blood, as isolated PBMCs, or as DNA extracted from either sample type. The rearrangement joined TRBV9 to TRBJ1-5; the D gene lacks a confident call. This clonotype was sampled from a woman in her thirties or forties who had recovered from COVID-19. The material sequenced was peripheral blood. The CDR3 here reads CASSVGGRSNQPQHF. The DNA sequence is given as TGTGCCAGCAGCGTAGGAGGGCGGAGCAATCAGCCCCAGCATTTT.